These T cell receptor beta chains were read from a single sample in a study of technical replicates of blood from several donors. Repertoires were generated with immunoSEQ multiplex PCR, while TCRdb's copy carries only in-frame clones and drops some. The sample has about 83,000 clones, more than 80% seen once. Sequencing was performed on T cells isolated from PBMCs. The receptors come from a human donor in good health. Each CDR3 is given with its conserved first and last residue. D genes are given only for firm matches. Expanded clones get a size class; other rows say once, few or many, or leave the size out.

D gene: NA
J gene: TRBJ1-4
V gene: TRBV14
clone size: NA
CDR3 DNA: TGTGCCAGCAGCCAATACAGACCGTCAAATGAAAAACTGTTTTTT
CDR3 protein: CASSQYRPSNEKLFF

D gene: TRBD1
J gene: TRBJ1-5
V gene: TRBV4-1
clone size: once
CDR3 DNA: TGCGCCAGCAGCCATCGACAGGGGGACAGCAATCAGCCCCAGCATTTT
CDR3 protein: CASSHRQGDSNQPQHF

D gene: NA
J gene: TRBJ2-3
V gene: TRBV25-1
clone size: NA
CDR3 DNA: TGTGCCAGCAGTCCGCTCCCCAGCGGCACAGATACGCAGTATTTT
CDR3 protein: CASSPLPSGTDTQYF

D gene: NA
J gene: TRBJ1-2
V gene: TRBV29-1
clone size: NA
CDR3 DNA: TGCAGCGTTGATTCGCCAGGGAGGCTCTATGGCTACACCTTC
CDR3 protein: CSVDSPGRLYGYTF

D gene: TRBD2
J gene: TRBJ2-7
V gene: TRBV4-1
clone size: NA
CDR3 DNA: TGCGCCAGCAGCCCCACAGCATTGACTAGCGGGAGCCTCTACGAGCAGTACTTC
CDR3 protein: CASSPTALTSGSLYEQYF

D gene: NA
J gene: TRBJ1-2
V gene: TRBV6-4
clone size: NA
CDR3 DNA: TGTGCCAGCAGTGAACGAATGACTAACCCCCGGACCTTCTATGGCTACACCTTC
CDR3 protein: CASSERMTNPRTFYGYTF

D gene: NA
J gene: TRBJ2-5
V gene: TRBV6-5
clone size: NA
CDR3 DNA: TGTGCCAGCAGTGATATAGCGACAAGAGAGACCCAGTACTTC
CDR3 protein: CASSDIATRETQYF

D gene: NA
J gene: TRBJ1-3
V gene: TRBV4-1
clone size: NA
CDR3 DNA: TGCGCCAGCAGCCAAGTGCAGGGAGGAAACACCATATATTTT
CDR3 protein: CASSQVQGGNTIYF

D gene: NA
J gene: TRBJ2-7
V gene: TRBV4-1
clone size: NA
CDR3 DNA: TGCGCCAGCAATCAAAGGACAGAACTCCACGAGCAGTACTTC
CDR3 protein: CASNQRTELHEQYF

D gene: NA
J gene: TRBJ1-5
V gene: TRBV18
clone size: once
CDR3 DNA: TGTGCCAGCTCAGGAAACAGGGATGGCAATCAGCCCCAGCATTTT
CDR3 protein: CASSGNRDGNQPQHF

D gene: TRBD1
J gene: TRBJ2-5
V gene: TRBV29-1
clone size: NA
CDR3 DNA: TGCAGCGTTATAGATCCGGGACAGTTCCAAGAGACCCAGTACTTC
CDR3 protein: CSVIDPGQFQETQYF

D gene: NA
J gene: TRBJ1-2
V gene: TRBV7-9
clone size: NA
CDR3 DNA: TGTGCCAGCAGCCCCGCGGTCCCCGTCTATGGCTACACCTTC
CDR3 protein: CASSPAVPVYGYTF

D gene: TRBD2
J gene: TRBJ2-1
V gene: TRBV5-1
clone size: NA
CDR3 DNA: TGCGCCAGCCTCCGAGGGACTAGCGGGAGTTTTAACAATGAGCAGTTCTTC
CDR3 protein: CASLRGTSGSFNNEQFF

D gene: TRBD2
J gene: TRBJ2-3
V gene: TRBV10-1
clone size: NA
CDR3 DNA: TGCGCCAGCAGTGAGAAGCGGGGCTACACAGATACGCAGTATTTT
CDR3 protein: CASSEKRGYTDTQYF

D gene: TRBD1
J gene: TRBJ2-1
V gene: TRBV19
clone size: NA
CDR3 DNA: TGTGCCAGTAGTATCGAGGGACAGCGAAAATACAATGAGCAGTTCTTC
CDR3 protein: CASSIEGQRKYNEQFF

D gene: NA
J gene: TRBJ2-6
V gene: TRBV11-2
clone size: NA
CDR3 DNA: TGTGCCAGCAGCTCCAGGATGGGGGGGCCTGGGGCCAACGTCCTGACTTTC
CDR3 protein: CASSSRMGGPGANVLTF

D gene: NA
J gene: TRBJ1-2
V gene: TRBV7-9
clone size: NA
CDR3 DNA: TGTGCCAGCCGACTAATAAGTCCGTCGGGAATAGACTATGGCTACACCTTC
CDR3 protein: CASRLISPSGIDYGYTF

D gene: TRBD2
J gene: TRBJ2-1
V gene: TRBV10-2
clone size: NA
CDR3 DNA: TGCGCCAGCAAATCCCCCGGGACTAGCTACAATGAGCAGTTCTTC
CDR3 protein: CASKSPGTSYNEQFF

D gene: TRBD2
J gene: TRBJ2-7
V gene: TRBV27
clone size: NA
CDR3 DNA: TGTGCCAGCAGTCCCTTGACGGGGGGGCAGTACGAGCAGTACTTC
CDR3 protein: CASSPLTGGQYEQYF

D gene: NA
J gene: TRBJ1-3
V gene: TRBV18
clone size: NA
CDR3 DNA: TGTGCCAGCTCGACGGTTGGAGTAGGAGGATCTGGAAACACCATATATTTT
CDR3 protein: CASSTVGVGGSGNTIYF

D gene: TRBD1
J gene: TRBJ1-5
V gene: TRBV2
clone size: NA
CDR3 DNA: TGTGCCAGCAGTGAGGGGGACAGCCCAGTACACCCCCAGCATTTT
CDR3 protein: CASSEGDSPVHPQHF

D gene: TRBD1
J gene: TRBJ1-5
V gene: TRBV14
clone size: NA
CDR3 DNA: TGTGCCAGCAGCCAAGAGTGGGGGACAGCAAGCAATCAGCCCCAGCATTTT
CDR3 protein: CASSQEWGTASNQPQHF

D gene: NA
J gene: TRBJ1-1
V gene: TRBV7-9
clone size: few
CDR3 DNA: TGTGCCAGCAGCTTGAGAGGTGCCACTGAAGCTTTCTTT
CDR3 protein: CASSLRGATEAFF

D gene: NA
J gene: TRBJ1-1
V gene: TRBV27
clone size: few
CDR3 DNA: TGTGCCAGCATCGAGGGATTAAGGGCTTTCTTT
CDR3 protein: CASIEGLRAFF

D gene: NA
J gene: TRBJ2-5
V gene: TRBV25-1
clone size: NA
CDR3 DNA: TGTGCCAGCAGTCCCCTTGGGGGGGCGAAAGAGACCCAGTACTTC
CDR3 protein: CASSPLGGAKETQYF

D gene: TRBD2
J gene: TRBJ2-2
V gene: TRBV10-2
clone size: NA
CDR3 DNA: TGCGCCAGCAAGATAGCGGGGGGGCTGACCGGGGAGCTGTTTTTT
CDR3 protein: CASKIAGGLTGELFF

D gene: NA
J gene: TRBJ1-1
V gene: TRBV6-1
clone size: NA
CDR3 DNA: TGTGCCAGCAGTGACGTCGGGGGGAACACTGAAGCTTTCTTT
CDR3 protein: CASSDVGGNTEAFF

D gene: TRBD2
J gene: TRBJ2-5
V gene: TRBV11-1
clone size: NA
CDR3 DNA: TGTGCCAGCAGCCAGACTAGCGGGACGCAAAAGACCCAGTACTTC
CDR3 protein: CASSQTSGTQKTQYF

D gene: TRBD1
J gene: TRBJ1-1
V gene: TRBV6-1
clone size: NA
CDR3 DNA: TGTGCCACCATGCCGGGACAGGGGTACACTGAAGCTTTCTTT
CDR3 protein: CATMPGQGYTEAFF

D gene: NA
J gene: TRBJ1-2
V gene: TRBV11-2
clone size: NA
CDR3 DNA: TGTGCCAGCAGGAGGACATCGGAATTTTATGGCTACACCTTC
CDR3 protein: CASRRTSEFYGYTF

D gene: TRBD1
J gene: TRBJ2-4
V gene: TRBV28
clone size: NA
CDR3 DNA: TGTGCCAGCAGTTCCGGACAGGGCGGAAACATTCAGTACTTC
CDR3 protein: CASSSGQGGNIQYF

D gene: TRBD1
J gene: TRBJ1-3
V gene: TRBV29-1
clone size: once
CDR3 DNA: TGCAGCGTTGGACAGGGGATCTCTGGAAACACCATATATTTT
CDR3 protein: CSVGQGISGNTIYF

D gene: NA
J gene: TRBJ2-5
V gene: TRBV11-2
clone size: NA
CDR3 DNA: TGTGCCAGCAGCTTAGAGTATATCCAAGAGACCCAGTACTTC
CDR3 protein: CASSLEYIQETQYF

D gene: TRBD1
J gene: TRBJ1-6
V gene: TRBV4-1
clone size: NA
CDR3 DNA: TGCGCCAGCAGCCAAGATTGGAGACAGGGGAATTCACCCCTCCACTTT
CDR3 protein: CASSQDWRQGNSPLHF

D gene: NA
J gene: TRBJ1-1
V gene: TRBV6-4
clone size: NA
CDR3 DNA: TGTGCCAGCAGCATGGAGGGGAACACTGAAGCTTTCTTT
CDR3 protein: CASSMEGNTEAFF

D gene: TRBD1
J gene: TRBJ1-1
V gene: TRBV5-1
clone size: NA
CDR3 DNA: TGCGCCAGCAGCCCCGGGACAGGGAACACTGAAGCTTTCTTT
CDR3 protein: CASSPGTGNTEAFF

D gene: NA
J gene: TRBJ2-2
V gene: TRBV9
clone size: NA
CDR3 DNA: TGTGCCAGCAACCGGGACACCTACACCGGGGAGCTGTTTTTT
CDR3 protein: CASNRDTYTGELFF

D gene: TRBD1
J gene: TRBJ1-1
V gene: TRBV27
clone size: NA
CDR3 DNA: TGTGCCAGCGGAAAGTGGGGGGACAGAGACACTGAAGCTTTCTTT
CDR3 protein: CASGKWGDRDTEAFF

D gene: NA
J gene: TRBJ2-7
V gene: TRBV29-1
clone size: NA
CDR3 DNA: TGCAGCGTTGAGGTCGCGGGAAGCTCCTACGAGCAGTACTTC
CDR3 protein: CSVEVAGSSYEQYF

D gene: NA
J gene: TRBJ2-5
V gene: TRBV29-1
clone size: NA
CDR3 DNA: TGCAGCGTTGAAGATTATTCCGGGAGCGTGGAGACCCAGTACTTC
CDR3 protein: CSVEDYSGSVETQYF

D gene: TRBD2
J gene: TRBJ2-3
V gene: TRBV10-1
clone size: once
CDR3 DNA: TGCGCCAGCAGTGAGTCCCGACTAGCGGGGCGCACAGATACGCAGTATTTT
CDR3 protein: CASSESRLAGRTDTQYF

D gene: TRBD2
J gene: TRBJ2-5
V gene: TRBV7-8
clone size: NA
CDR3 DNA: TGTGCCAGCAGCTATCTAGCGGGGGGACAAGAGACCCAGTACTTC
CDR3 protein: CASSYLAGGQETQYF

D gene: TRBD2
J gene: TRBJ2-3
V gene: TRBV4-1
clone size: NA
CDR3 DNA: TGCGCCAGCAGCCAAGATGGGGGACTAGCGGGGGGCTTGGCGCAGTATTTT
CDR3 protein: CASSQDGGLAGGLAQYF

D gene: TRBD1
J gene: TRBJ1-2
V gene: TRBV14
clone size: NA
CDR3 DNA: TGTGCCAGCAGCCAAGTGAAGGACAGGGCTGGCTACACCTTC
CDR3 protein: CASSQVKDRAGYTF

D gene: TRBD1
J gene: TRBJ1-2
V gene: TRBV6-5
clone size: NA
CDR3 DNA: TGTGCCAGCAGTTTAGGGGGCAGTGGCTACACCTTC
CDR3 protein: CASSLGGSGYTF

D gene: TRBD1
J gene: TRBJ2-5
V gene: TRBV19
clone size: NA
CDR3 DNA: TGTGCCAGTAGTCCCAACCGTCCTTGGACAGGGGGTGAGACCCAGTACTTC
CDR3 protein: CASSPNRPWTGGETQYF

D gene: TRBD2
J gene: TRBJ2-2
V gene: TRBV27
clone size: NA
CDR3 DNA: TGTGCCAGCAGTGGGGGGCTAGCGGGAGGCACCGGGGAGCTGTTTTTT
CDR3 protein: CASSGGLAGGTGELFF

D gene: NA
J gene: TRBJ2-2
V gene: TRBV21-1
clone size: NA
CDR3 DNA: TGTGCCAGCAGCGCCCCGGGGGGTTGGGCCGGGGAGCTGTTTTTT
CDR3 protein: CASSAPGGWAGELFF

D gene: NA
J gene: TRBJ2-7
V gene: TRBV6-5
clone size: NA
CDR3 DNA: TGTGCCAGCAGTCCATCCCCACAGTTGACCTACGAGCAGTACTTC
CDR3 protein: CASSPSPQLTYEQYF

D gene: TRBD1
J gene: TRBJ2-7
V gene: TRBV6-1
clone size: NA
CDR3 DNA: TGTGCCAGCTTACTGGGTCAGGGGGCCAGTGAGCAGTACTTC
CDR3 protein: CASLLGQGASEQYF

D gene: TRBD2
J gene: TRBJ2-7
V gene: TRBV6-5
clone size: NA
CDR3 DNA: TGTGCCAGCAGGACTAGCGGGACATACGAGCAGTACTTC
CDR3 protein: CASRTSGTYEQYF